This record covers a single T cell receptor (beta chain). Antigen: not known. From the roughly 110-subject validation cohort, which was separate from the approximately 670-subject first cohort, the donors were drawn. Here immunoSEQ multiplex PCR was the method, and the copy in TCRdb shows in-frame clones only, minus some. The sample has under 200,000 clones, less than 90% seen once. These data belong to a study of cytomegalovirus exposure and HLA in healthy donors. Study summary: A later analysis reported the 120 or so validation repertoires used the same platform as the roughly 700 first-cohort repertoires.

General observations from the study: The study recorded 160 or so TCR beta chains that were cytomegalovirus-associated. Clusters of TCRs from the first cohort tended to co-occur in the 110 or so validation repertoires (as a later analysis found).

The clonotype was recovered from a woman in her 30s in good health and CMV-seronegative. The sample taken for sequencing was PBMCs.

CDR3 in DNA: TGTGCCAGCAGCTTAGAGCAAGTTCAAGAGACCCAGTACTTC. Its translation: CASSLEQVQETQYF. The rearrangement uses TRBV7-6 and TRBJ2-5, with D unclear. V was trimmed by 1 base and J by 2 bases, leaving 8 bases between them. The CDR3 spans 14 residues. Germline-derived CDR1 and CDR2 are SGHVS and FNYEAQ.